One sample yielded the 15 T cell receptor beta chains listed below, sequenced in a study of T-cell reconstitution after alpha-beta-depleted transplantation in children. Unique molecular identifiers were used to barcode this TCRbeta library. TCRdb used MiXCR to reprocess the PCR reads, holding one entry per CDR3 protein. The sample consists of approximately 130,000 distinct CDR3 sequences, roughly 9% of them appearing once. The specimen was PBMCs, mostly from graft donor cells, collected 180 days after TCRalphabeta/CD19-depleted stem cell transplant. The receptors come from a girl less than two years old who had a stem cell transplant for combined immunodeficiency, so the T cells may come from the graft donor.

This clonotype came up many times. The chain has TRBV29-1 and TRBJ2-1; TRBD2 matches at 10 bases. Germline V lookup: CDR1 SQVTM, CDR2 ANQGSEA. The CDR3 loop spans 14 amino acids. With V trimmed by 5 bases and J by 2 bases, 3 bases remained unmatched. CDR3 residues: CSVSGLAAYNEQFF. The CDR3, as DNA: TGCAGCGTTTCTGGACTAGCGGCCTACAATGAGCAGTTCTTC.

This clonotype was detected a few times. This chain connects TRBV11-1 to TRBJ2-3; 15 bases line up with TRBD2. The CDR3 is made up of 18 amino acids. The V segment lost 5 bases and the J segment 6 bases; nucleotides outside the gene matches: 12. From germline, CDR1 is SGHAT and CDR2 FQDESV (reference sequence). The CDR3 DNA reads as TGTGCCAGCAGCCCCCTCCGGACTAGCGGGAGGGCCAGGGATACGCAGTATTTT. Translation: CASSPLRTSGRARDTQYF.

This clonotype was recorded a few times. V is TRBV12-3 or TRBV12-4 and J is TRBJ1-3; perhaps TRBD1 as D (5 bases). Between the trimmed V and J ends, which lost 6 bases and 0 bases, there was a span of 9 bases. The length of the CDR3 is 14 residues. CDR3 loop: CASSRAYSGNTIYF. In nucleotides, the CDR3 is TGTGCCAGCAGCAGGGCTTACTCTGGAAACACCATATATTTT.

The sample holds a few counts of this clonotype. The DNA for the CDR3 is TGTGCCATCAGTGAGGCAGTCGGATTTCGTCATGGCTACACCTTC. This encodes CAISEAVGFRHGYTF. This chain connects TRBV10-3 to TRBJ1-2; D gene unclear. V shed 2 bases and J shed 6 bases, with 16 bases lying between them. The CDR3 contains 15 residues. Germline V gene lookup returns CDR1 ENHRY and CDR2 SYGVKD.

This clonotype was seen a few times. This chain uses TRBV24-1 with TRBJ2-1, with TRBD2 matching over 9 bases. The CDR3 sequence is 19 residues long. The germline CDR1 and CDR2 sequences are KGHDR and SFDVKD. V shed 9 bases and J 0 bases; nucleotides not matched to a gene: 17. The CDR3 sequence: CATGGGARQGSFSYNEQFF. The CDR3 DNA sequence: TGTGCCACCGGCGGGGGGGCGAGGCAGGGGTCCTTCTCCTACAATGAGCAGTTCTTC.

This clonotype was counted between two and nine times. The V call is TRBV5-1, the J call TRBJ2-3; 10 nucleotides align to TRBD1. After removal of 4 bases from V and 5 bases from J, the junction contained 7 bases not matched to a gene. In germline, CDR1 is SGHRS, CDR2 YFSETQ. The CDR3 contains 15 residues. CDR3 nucleotides: TGCGCCAGCAGCATAAGACAGGGGGCTAGAGATACGCAGTATTTT. Translation: CASSIRQGARDTQYF.

This clonotype occurred a few times. The chain links TRBV5-1 to TRBJ2-6; no definite D call. The germline gives CDR1 SGHRS, CDR2 YFSETQ. The CDR3 spans 15 residues. Trimming removed 0 bases at V and 0 bases at J, with 4 bases between. In nucleotides, the CDR3 is TGCGCCAGCAGCTTGGGAAACTCTGGGGCCAACGTCCTGACTTTC. This encodes CASSLGNSGANVLTF.

V gene TRBV7-6 combines with J gene TRBJ2-7; D is unclear. Germline values: CDR1 SGHVS, CDR2 FNYEAQ. Trimming left V 0 bases short and J 7 bases short, with 19 bases between. This CDR3 is 16 amino acids long. CDR3 bases: TGTGCCAGCAGCTTAGCGCCTTTCCTACCTGGGGTAGAGCAGTACTTC. Its protein is CASSLAPFLPGVEQYF.

The rearrangement uses TRBV2 and TRBJ1-1; weak D call: TRBD1 (6 bases). The CDR3 is made up of 16 amino acids. Per germline, CDR1 SNHLY and CDR2 FYNNEI. V was shortened by 7 bases and J by 0 bases, with 18 bases between the two germline ends. This chain's CDR3 is CASTPGHWNLNTEAFF. Written as DNA, the CDR3 is TGTGCCAGCACCCCGGGACACTGGAATCTGAACACTGAAGCTTTCTTT.

The table lists this clonotype with a few counts. The chain couples TRBV9 to TRBJ2-3, with 9 bases aligning to TRBD2. The CDR3 covers 16 residues. V lost 0 bases, J lost 6 bases, and 8 bases stayed unmatched. The V gene's germline CDR1 is SGDLS and CDR2 YYNGEE. This CDR3 is CASSVEAGGPEDTQYF. For the CDR3, the DNA is TGTGCCAGCAGCGTAGAGGCGGGAGGGCCGGAGGATACGCAGTATTTT.

This clonotype showed up just a few times. This sequence joins TRBV10-3 and TRBJ2-7; no clear D gene. The CDR3 is 16 residues long. The V end lost 3 bases, the J end lost 4 bases, and 19 bases lay between the germline ends. Germline V lookup: CDR1 ENHRY, CDR2 SYGVKD. This chain's CDR3 is CAISDPTRGRPYEQYF. Here the CDR3 DNA reads TGTGCCATCAGTGACCCGACAAGAGGACGGCCTTACGAGCAGTACTTC.

The chain is built from TRBV5-1 and TRBJ2-2, with D unclear. Germline-derived CDR1 and CDR2 are SGHRS and YFSETQ. This CDR3 contains 16 residues. V lost 4 bases, J lost 5 bases, and 18 bases lay in between. CDR3 in DNA: TGCGCCAGCAGCACCGCAGAGGAGTGGATTACCGGGGAGCTGTTTTTT. It codes for CASSTAEEWITGELFF.

This clonotype was seen a handful of times. This sequence joins TRBV5-1 and TRBJ2-3, with 9 positions matching TRBD2. Germline CDR1 is SGHRS and CDR2 is YFSETQ. The J segment lost 4 bases and the V segment lost 0 bases, leaving 6 bases of the junction unmatched. This CDR3 comprises 16 residues. The CDR3 reads CASSLARTSVPDTQYF. The DNA of the CDR3 is TGCGCCAGCAGCTTGGCCCGGACTAGCGTGCCAGATACGCAGTATTTT.

The chain combines TRBV20-1 with TRBJ2-1; D is unclear. Germline lookup yields CDR1 DFQATT and CDR2 SNEGSKA (reference sequence). The CDR3 spans 15 residues. Deletions cut 1 base from V and 0 bases from J, with 10 bases between. CDR3 sequence: CSARAPKSSYNEQFF. The CDR3 region has the DNA TGCAGTGCTAGAGCCCCCAAGAGCTCCTACAATGAGCAGTTCTTC.

The gene calls are TRBV9 and TRBJ1-2; 10 bases agree with TRBD1. Trimming cost V 3 bases and J 4 bases; bases outside gene matches: 12. Germline CDR1 SGDLS, CDR2 YYNGEE. The CDR3 extends over 17 amino acids. The CDR3 coding sequence is TGTGCCAGCAGCGGGAGGACAGGGGGAGAAGTACCCTATGGCTACACCTTC. Protein: CASSGRTGGEVPYGYTF.